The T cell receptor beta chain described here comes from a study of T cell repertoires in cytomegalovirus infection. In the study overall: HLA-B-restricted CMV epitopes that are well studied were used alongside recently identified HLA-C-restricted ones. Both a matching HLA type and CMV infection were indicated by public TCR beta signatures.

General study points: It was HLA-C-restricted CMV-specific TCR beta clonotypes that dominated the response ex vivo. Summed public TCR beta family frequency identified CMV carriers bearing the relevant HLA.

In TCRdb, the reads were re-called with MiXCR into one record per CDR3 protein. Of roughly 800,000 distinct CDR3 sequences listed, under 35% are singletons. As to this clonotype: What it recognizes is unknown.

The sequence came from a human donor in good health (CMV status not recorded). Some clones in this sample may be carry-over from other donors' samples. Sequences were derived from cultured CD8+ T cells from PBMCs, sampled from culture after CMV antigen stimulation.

CDR3 coding DNA: TGCGCCAGCAGCCAAGAACCCGGCAGGGGGGAGACCCAGTACTTC. Encoded protein: CASSQEPGRGETQYF. This chain uses TRBV4-1 with TRBJ2-5; 7 nucleotides agree with TRBD1. Germline CDR1 is MGHRA and CDR2 is YSYEKL. This CDR3 has 15 amino acids. Germline trimming cut 0 bases from V and 5 bases from J; bases unmatched to any gene: 6.